These 31 T cell receptor beta chains were sequenced from one sample in a study of identical twins' blood T cells. In TCRdb, the 5' RACE reads were re-called with MiXCR into one record per CDR3 protein. The table has about 370,000 distinct CDR3 sequences, under 30% seen once. What was sequenced was PBMCs. The source of these receptors is a woman aged 18 to 55 in good health.

The CDR3 bases are TGCGCCAGCAGAAAAGAAATCCTGGGACTAGCGGGAGAAGCAGATACGCAGTATTTT. Amino acid sequence: CASRKEILGLAGEADTQYF. This rearrangement joins TRBV5-1 to TRBJ2-3, with TRBD2 identical over 14 bases. Unmatched junction bases numbered 15, after V lost 5 bases and J lost 4 bases. Germline V gene sequence: CDR1 SGHRS, CDR2 YFSETQ. The CDR3 contains 19 residues.

The chain recombines TRBV5-1 with TRBJ2-1; 10 bases line up with TRBD1. The CDR3 is 17 amino acids. Germline V gives CDR1 SGHRS, CDR2 YFSETQ. The trim removed 1 base at V and 2 bases at J, leaving 6 bases unmatched. The CDR3 DNA reads as TGCGCCAGCAGCTTGAATCCCGGGACAGGGGCCTACAATGAGCAGTTCTTC. This translates into CASSLNPGTGAYNEQFF.

This clonotype occurred a few times. The chain uses TRBV20-1 and TRBJ1-6; the D gene is possibly TRBD1 (6 bases). Germline assignment: CDR1 DFQATT and CDR2 SNEGSKA (reference sequence). The CDR3 is 15 residues long. Deletions cut 6 bases from V and 3 bases from J, with 15 bases between. CDR3 in DNA: TGCAGTGCAATAGGGGGAATGAGCTATAATTCACCCCTCCACTTT. Translated, it gives CSAIGGMSYNSPLHF.

Only a few counts were recorded for this clonotype. The chain couples TRBV20-1 to TRBJ2-5, with 9 bases identical to TRBD2. From germline, CDR1 is DFQATT and CDR2 SNEGSKA (reference sequence). The CDR3 consists of 16 residues. Losses at the gene ends were 5 bases for V and 0 bases for J; bases not matched to a gene: 10. The CDR3 DNA reads TGCAGTGCTCTGAGACTAGCGGTTACGTACCAAGAGACCCAGTACTTC. It yields the protein CSALRLAVTYQETQYF.

The chain carries TRBV20-1 and TRBJ1-2; D remains unclear. V was trimmed by 1 base and J by 8 bases, leaving 14 bases between them. Germline loops: CDR1 DFQATT, CDR2 SNEGSKA (reference sequence). There are 13 residues in the CDR3. The DNA for the CDR3 is TGCAGTGCTAGAGTCTTTTTAGAAGTCGGCTACACCTTC. This translates into CSARVFLEVGYTF.

The gene calls are TRBV20-1 and TRBJ1-5; 7 bases fit TRBD1. Germline loops: CDR1 DFQATT, CDR2 SNEGSKA (reference sequence). This CDR3 has 16 amino acids. The V and J ends lost 0 bases and 5 bases, in that order; junction bases with no gene match: 10. This chain's CDR3 is CSARDEDRSGDQPQHF. The CDR3 DNA sequence: TGCAGTGCTAGAGATGAGGACAGGTCTGGGGATCAGCCCCAGCATTTT.

About this clonotype: A much larger clone is a single base away; this may be a read error. The chain combines TRBV29-1 with TRBJ1-3, with D hard to call. The CDR3 is made up of 12 amino acids. The germline V gene encodes CDR1 SQVTM and CDR2 ANQGSEA. The chain's CDR3 is CCITTSGNTIYF. Written as DNA, the CDR3 is TGCTGCATAACGACCTCTGGAAACACCATATATTTT.

This clonotype was observed at least ten times. DNA for the CDR3: TGTGCCAGCACTATAAACGGGGAGCTGTTTTTT. This gives the protein CASTINGELFF. V gene TRBV18 combines with J gene TRBJ2-2; D is unclear. The CDR3 spans 11 residues. Trimming pared 8 bases from V and 7 bases from J, leaving 8 bases between. CDR1 KGHSH and CDR2 LQKENI come from the germline V gene.

Comments on this clonotype: At one of its ends the junction is not consistent with the germline gene, which may arise from a read error. This chain connects TRBV7-7 to TRBJ2-3; 9 bases are a match to TRBD2. The CDR3 totals 18 residues. Per germline, CDR1 SSHAT and CDR2 FNYEAQ (reference sequence). CDR3 bases: TGTGCTAGCAGCTTAGTAGCGGGGGCCATTTCCGGCACAGATACGCAGTATTTT. Translated, it gives CASSLVAGAISGTDTQYF.

This clonotype occurred a few times. This chain uses TRBV29-1 with TRBJ2-5; TRBD2 might be the D (5 bases). V lost 4 bases to trimming and J lost 5 bases, with 23 bases between them. CDR1 is SQVTM, CDR2 ANQGSEA, per germline. This CDR3 has 16 residues. The CDR3 sequence is CSVAWRPVNHAETQYF. DNA for the CDR3: TGCAGCGTTGCGTGGAGGCCAGTCAATCATGCGGAGACCCAGTACTTC.

As regards this clonotype: One end of the junction does not line up with germline, which may come from a read error. V is TRBV2 and J is TRBJ2-2; D is possibly TRBD2 (6 bases). Germline V gene sequence: CDR1 SNHLY, CDR2 FYNNEI. CDR3 length: 13 amino acids. For the CDR3, the DNA is TGTGCCAGCAGTGTCAAAGCCACCGGGGGGCTGTTTTTT. It specifies CASSVKATGGLFF. Complete variable domain (other parts from reference TRBV2 and TRBJ2-2): EPEVTQTPSHQVTQMGQEVILRCVPISNHLYFYWYRQILGQKVEFLVSFYNNEISEKSEIFDDQFSVERPDGSNFTLKIRSTKLEDSAMYFCASSVKATGGLFFGEGSRLTVL.

The chain uses TRBV3-1 and TRBJ1-6, with 9 nucleotides matching TRBD1. V shed 4 bases, J shed 8 bases, and the junction held 6 bases outside the gene matches. The length of the CDR3 is 15 residues. CDR1 LGHDT and CDR2 YNNKEL come from the germline V gene (reference sequence). The CDR3 reads CASSPRTGAHSPLHF. In DNA form, the CDR3 reads TGTGCCAGCAGCCCCCGGACAGGGGCACATTCACCCCTCCACTTT.

The chain links TRBV6-5 to TRBJ2-7, with TRBD1 matching over 7 bases. Trimming took 2 bases from V and 5 from J; bases not matched to a gene: 3. Germline assignment: CDR1 MNHEY and CDR2 SVGAGI. This CDR3 comprises 13 residues. The CDR3 DNA is TGTGCCAGCAGTTACGGACAGGCCCACGAGCAGTACTTC. Its protein is CASSYGQAHEQYF.

In this sample, this clonotype turned up many times. The CDR3 sequence: CASSYSVTWTSGQETQYF. As DNA, the CDR3 is TGTGCCAGCAGTTACTCTGTAACTTGGACTAGCGGTCAAGAGACCCAGTACTTC. J is TRBJ2-5 and V is TRBV6-6; 10 bases line up with TRBD2. V trimming: 0 bases; J trimming: 2 bases; junction bases outside the gene matches: 9. CDR1 is MNHNY, CDR2 SVGAGI, per germline (reference sequence). The CDR3 has 18 amino acids.

The V call is TRBV20-1, the J call TRBJ1-2, with D possibly TRBD1 on 5 matching bases. Germline assignment: CDR1 DFQATT and CDR2 SNEGSKA (reference sequence). The V gene lost 1 base and the J gene lost 8 bases, with 14 bases spanning the gap. CDR3 length: 13 amino acids. In nucleotides, the CDR3 is TGCAGTGCTAGAGGTCAGGACACGGGAGGCTACACCTTC. Its translation: CSARGQDTGGYTF.

Points on this clonotype: This may stem from a read error, because a much larger clone lies one nucleotide away. As the CDR3 is not closed by the conserved phenylalanine or tryptophan, this likely results from a read error. The V gene is TRBV7-9, the J gene TRBJ2-4, with D uncertain. The germline gives CDR1 SEHNR, CDR2 FQNEAQ (reference sequence). The CDR3 runs to 12 residues. V shed 3 bases and J shed 5 bases, with 5 bases lying between them. CDR3 sequence (DNA): TGTGCCAGCAGCTTGCCCGAAAACATTCAGTACCTC. Its translation is CASSLPENIQYL.

This clonotype showed up just a few times. The rearrangement joins TRBV5-1 to TRBJ2-1; tentative D call: TRBD1 (6 bases). CDR3 length equals 15 residues. Trimming shortened V by 4 bases and J by 2 bases, and 13 bases separated the two germline ends. Per the germline V gene, CDR1 is SGHRS and CDR2 is YFSETQ. The CDR3 region is CASSTGTRTYNEQFF. The CDR3 DNA is TGCGCCAGCAGCACCGGGACACGCACCTACAATGAGCAGTTCTTC.

A few counts support this clonotype. This chain joins TRBV20-1 and TRBJ1-3; perhaps TRBD1 as D (5 bases). From germline, CDR1 is DFQATT and CDR2 SNEGSKA (reference sequence). The CDR3 sequence is 13 residues long. V lost 5 bases and J 8 bases, leaving 16 bases between the germline ends. The CDR3 here is CSAGSREGYTIYF. As DNA, the CDR3 is TGCAGTGCTGGCAGCAGGGAGGGATACACCATATATTTT.

In this sample, this clonotype turned up a few times. The V call is TRBV29-1, the J call TRBJ1-2; D gene uncertain. The CDR3 length is 12 residues. From germline, CDR1 is SQVTM and CDR2 ANQGSEA. The V end lost 4 bases, the J end lost 0 bases, and 6 bases lay between the germline ends. In DNA, the CDR3 is TGCAGCGTTGCTAGAGCTAACTATGGCTACACCTTC. Protein: CSVARANYGYTF. Complete variable domain (other parts from reference TRBV29-1 and TRBJ1-2): SAVISQKPSRDICQRGTSLTIQCQVDSQVTMMFWYRQQPGQSLTLIATANQGSEATYESGFVIDKFPISRPNLTFSTLTVSNMSPEDSSIYLCSVARANYGYTFGSGTRLTVV.

Regarding this clonotype: A much larger clonotype is one base distant, so this may be a read error. The J gene is TRBJ1-1, the V gene TRBV6-1; a possible D gene is TRBD1 (5 bases). The CDR3 is 14 amino acids. The germline V gene encodes CDR1 MNHNS and CDR2 SASEGT. The CDR3 DNA sequence: TGTGCCAGCAGTGAACCAGGGAGAGGGGCTGAAGCTTCCTTT. It is translated as CASSEPGRGAEASF.

The chain couples TRBV5-1 to TRBJ1-2; D perhaps matches TRBD1 (5 bases). Trimming shortened V by 0 bases and J by 2 bases, and 14 bases separated the two germline ends. Germline CDR1 SGHRS, CDR2 YFSETQ. This CDR3 is 16 amino acids long. CDR3 in DNA: TGCGCCAGCAGCTTGGATCCGGGACCGACGAACTATGGCTACACCTTC. Amino acid sequence: CASSLDPGPTNYGYTF.

This chain uses TRBV25-1 with TRBJ2-1, with 13 bases lining up with TRBD2. The CDR3 contains 16 residues. Per germline, CDR1 MGHDK and CDR2 SYGVNS. V shed 2 bases, J shed 7 bases, and the junction held 5 bases outside the gene matches. The CDR3 DNA is TGTGCCAGCAGTGAAAGGGGGACTAGCGGGAATAATGAGCAGTTCTTC. Its protein is CASSERGTSGNNEQFF.

The chain recombines TRBV6-5 with TRBJ2-3, with 9 bases identical to TRBD2. V was clipped by 2 bases and J by 7 bases; unmatched bases: 7. Germline V lookup: CDR1 MNHEY, CDR2 SVGAGI. The CDR3 is 15 amino acids. The CDR3 DNA reads TGTGCCAGCAGTTACCTAGCGGGGTCCGTGAATACGCAGTATTTT. Translation gives CASSYLAGSVNTQYF.

The V and J genes are TRBV19 and TRBJ1-5, with unresolved D. The V gene's germline CDR1 is LNHDA and CDR2 SQIVND (reference sequence). Trimming removed 6 bases from V and 0 bases from J, with 21 bases in between. This CDR3 has 18 amino acids. CDR3 nucleotides: TGTGCCAGTAGCAATAAATGGTGGTCCGGGAATAGCAATCAGCCCCAGCATTTT. This codes for CASSNKWWSGNSNQPQHF.

J is TRBJ1-1 and V is TRBV10-3; a weak D match, TRBD1 (5 bases). Germline V gene data show CDR1 as ENHRY and CDR2 as SYGVKD. Deletions cut 4 bases from V and 2 bases from J, with 8 bases between. CDR3 size: 13 residues. The CDR3 loop is CAISVGQNTEAFF. Here the CDR3 DNA reads TGTGCCATCAGTGTCGGACAAAACACTGAAGCTTTCTTT.

V usage is TRBV11-2 and J usage is TRBJ2-1; no clear D. Germline CDR1 and CDR2: SGHAT and FQNNGV. Trimming took off 0 bases at V and 4 bases at J, with 13 bases between the two ends. This CDR3 contains 16 residues. CDR3 nucleotide sequence: TGTGCCAGCAGCTTAGATGGTTGGCCAAATTACAATGAGCAGTTCTTC. Residues: CASSLDGWPNYNEQFF.

The chain is built from TRBV7-9 and TRBJ1-2; no clear D. V lost 1 base and J lost 1, with 13 bases in between. CDR1 is SEHNR and CDR2 is FQNEAQ in the germline V gene (reference sequence). This CDR3 has 16 residues. The CDR3 DNA is TGTGCCAGCAGCTTAGTCTTTCCAACCCGTAACTATGGCTACACCTTC. Its translation is CASSLVFPTRNYGYTF.

This clonotype was detected a few times. The chain joins TRBV7-9 to TRBJ2-1; the match to TRBD1 covers 11 bases. Looked up from germline, CDR1 is SEHNR and CDR2 is FQNEAQ (reference sequence). Trimming removed 10 bases from V and 7 bases from J; junction bases left unmatched: 6. The CDR3 has 13 residues. CDR3 nucleotides: TGTGCCACCTGGACAGGGGGCGCAAATGAGCAGTTCTTC. Translated, it gives CATWTGGANEQFF.

This clonotype turned up a few times. The V gene is TRBV9, the J gene TRBJ2-1; possible D gene TRBD2, 5 bases. Trimming removed 4 bases at V and 4 bases at J, with 12 bases between. The CDR3 has 14 amino acids. CDR1 and CDR2 (germline): SGDLS, YYNGEE. CDR3 bases: TGTGCCAGCAGCCCGATACTAGGATACAATGAGCAGTTCTTC. Its protein is CASSPILGYNEQFF.

V and J are TRBV4-1 and TRBJ2-7; D is uncertain. The germline V gene has CDR1 MGHRA and CDR2 YSYEKL. Trimming took off 1 base at V and 3 bases at J, with 13 bases between the two ends. The CDR3 contains 15 residues. The CDR3 protein is CASSQASGQVYEQYF. CDR3 coding DNA: TGCGCCAGCAGCCAAGCTTCGGGCCAAGTCTACGAGCAGTACTTC.

This clonotype was seen at least ten times. The genes are TRBV2 and TRBJ1-1; the match to TRBD1 covers 9 bases. The germline V gene encodes CDR1 SNHLY and CDR2 FYNNEI. This CDR3 region has 13 residues. The junction had 5 bases not matched to a gene; V was cut back by 7 bases and J by 5 bases. CDR3 residues: CASTPDRGTEAFF. The CDR3 DNA reads TGTGCCAGCACCCCGGACAGGGGAACTGAAGCTTTCTTT.